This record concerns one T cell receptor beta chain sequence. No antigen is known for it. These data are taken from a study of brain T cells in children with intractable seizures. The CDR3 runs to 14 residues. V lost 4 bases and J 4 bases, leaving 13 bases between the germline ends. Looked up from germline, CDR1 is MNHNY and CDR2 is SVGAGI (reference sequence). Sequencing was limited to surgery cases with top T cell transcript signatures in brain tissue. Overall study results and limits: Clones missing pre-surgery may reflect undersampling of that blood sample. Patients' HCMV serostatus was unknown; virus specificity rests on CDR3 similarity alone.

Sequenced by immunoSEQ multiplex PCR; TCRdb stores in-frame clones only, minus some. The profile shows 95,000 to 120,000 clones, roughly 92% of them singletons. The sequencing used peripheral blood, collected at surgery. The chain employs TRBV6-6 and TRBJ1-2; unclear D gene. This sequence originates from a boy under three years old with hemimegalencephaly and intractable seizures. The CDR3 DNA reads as TGTGCCAGCAGTTGGGAGGACGGATTCTATGGCTACACCTTC. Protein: CASSWEDGFYGYTF.